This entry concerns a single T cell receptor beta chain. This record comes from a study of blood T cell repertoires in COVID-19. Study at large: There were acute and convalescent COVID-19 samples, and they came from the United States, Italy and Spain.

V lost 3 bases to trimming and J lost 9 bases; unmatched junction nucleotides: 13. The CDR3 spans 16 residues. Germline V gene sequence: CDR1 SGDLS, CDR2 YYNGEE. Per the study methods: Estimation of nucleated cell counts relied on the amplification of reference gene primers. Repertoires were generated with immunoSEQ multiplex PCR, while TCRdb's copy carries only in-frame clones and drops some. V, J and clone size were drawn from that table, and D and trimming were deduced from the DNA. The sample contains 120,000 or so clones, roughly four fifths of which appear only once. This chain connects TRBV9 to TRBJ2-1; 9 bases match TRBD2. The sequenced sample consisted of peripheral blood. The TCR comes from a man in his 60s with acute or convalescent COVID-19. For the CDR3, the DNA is TGTGCCAGCAGCGCCAGAGGACTAGCGACATCCGGTGAGCAGTTCTTC. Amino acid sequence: CASSARGLATSGEQFF.